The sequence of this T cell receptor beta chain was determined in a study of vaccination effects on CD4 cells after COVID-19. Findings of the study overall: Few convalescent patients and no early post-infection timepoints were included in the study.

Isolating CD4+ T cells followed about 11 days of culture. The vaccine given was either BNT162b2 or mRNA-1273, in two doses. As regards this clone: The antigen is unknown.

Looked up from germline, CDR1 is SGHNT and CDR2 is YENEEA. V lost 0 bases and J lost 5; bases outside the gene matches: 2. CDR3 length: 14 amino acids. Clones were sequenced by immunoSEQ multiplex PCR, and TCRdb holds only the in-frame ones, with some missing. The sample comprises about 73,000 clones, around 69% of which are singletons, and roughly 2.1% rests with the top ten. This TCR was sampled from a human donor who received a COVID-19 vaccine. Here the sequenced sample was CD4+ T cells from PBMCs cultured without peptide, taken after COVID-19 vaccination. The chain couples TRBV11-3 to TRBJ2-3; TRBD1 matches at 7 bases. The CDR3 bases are TGTGCCAGCAGCTTAGATGGGACAGTAGATACGCAGTATTTT. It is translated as CASSLDGTVDTQYF.